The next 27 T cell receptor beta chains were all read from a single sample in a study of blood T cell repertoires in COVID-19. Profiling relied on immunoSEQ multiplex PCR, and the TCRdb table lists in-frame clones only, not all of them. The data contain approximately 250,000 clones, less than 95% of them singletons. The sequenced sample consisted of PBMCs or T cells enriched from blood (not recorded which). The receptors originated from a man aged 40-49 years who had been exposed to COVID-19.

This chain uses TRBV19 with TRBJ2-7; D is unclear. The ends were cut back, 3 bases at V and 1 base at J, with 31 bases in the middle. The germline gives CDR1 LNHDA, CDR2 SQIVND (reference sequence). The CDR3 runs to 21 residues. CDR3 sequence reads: CASSIYGGPQESGDHSYEQYF. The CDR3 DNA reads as TGTGCCAGTAGTATCTACGGCGGTCCGCAAGAGAGTGGAGACCATTCCTACGAGCAGTACTTC.

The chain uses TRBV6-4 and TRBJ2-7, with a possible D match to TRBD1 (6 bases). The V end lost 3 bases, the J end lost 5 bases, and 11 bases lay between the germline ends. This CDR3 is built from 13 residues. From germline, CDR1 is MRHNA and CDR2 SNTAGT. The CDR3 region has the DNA TGTGCCAGCAGTGAACCTGACAGGCACGAGCAGTACTTC. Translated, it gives CASSEPDRHEQYF.

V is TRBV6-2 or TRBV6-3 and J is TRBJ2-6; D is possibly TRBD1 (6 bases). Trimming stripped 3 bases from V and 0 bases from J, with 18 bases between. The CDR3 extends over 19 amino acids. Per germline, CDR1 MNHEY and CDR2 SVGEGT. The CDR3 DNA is TGTGCCAGCAGTTATGGGCCGACAGGTTCAAGCTCTGGGGCCAACGTCCTGACTTTC. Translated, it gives CASSYGPTGSSSGANVLTF.

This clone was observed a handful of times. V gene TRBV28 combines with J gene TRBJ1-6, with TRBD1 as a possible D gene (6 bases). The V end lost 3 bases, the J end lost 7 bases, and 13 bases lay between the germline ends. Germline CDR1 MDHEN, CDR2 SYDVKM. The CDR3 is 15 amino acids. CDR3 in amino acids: CASSFPITGNSPLHF. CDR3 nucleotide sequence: TGTGCCAGCAGTTTCCCCATCACAGGGAATTCACCCCTCCACTTT.

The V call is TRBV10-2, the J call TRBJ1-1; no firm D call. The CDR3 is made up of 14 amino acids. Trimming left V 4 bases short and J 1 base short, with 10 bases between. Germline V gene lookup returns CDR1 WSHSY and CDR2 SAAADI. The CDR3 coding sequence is TGCGCCAGCAGTGCGCGACTTGGGAACACTGAAGCTTTCTTT. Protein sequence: CASSARLGNTEAFF.

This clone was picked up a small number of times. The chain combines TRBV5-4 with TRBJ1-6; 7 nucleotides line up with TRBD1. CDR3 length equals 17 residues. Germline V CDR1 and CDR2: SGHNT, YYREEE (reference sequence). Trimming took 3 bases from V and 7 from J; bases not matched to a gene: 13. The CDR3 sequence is CASSSDLTGALNSPLHF. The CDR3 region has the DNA TGTGCCAGCAGCTCGGACCTCACAGGGGCGCTGAATTCACCCCTCCACTTT.

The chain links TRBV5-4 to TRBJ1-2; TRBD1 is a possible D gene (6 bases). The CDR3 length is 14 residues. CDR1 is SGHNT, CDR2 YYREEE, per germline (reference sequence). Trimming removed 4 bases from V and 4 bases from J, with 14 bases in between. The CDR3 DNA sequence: TGTGCCAGCAGCCCCTGGTCGGACAGCTATGGCTACACCTTC. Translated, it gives CASSPWSDSYGYTF.

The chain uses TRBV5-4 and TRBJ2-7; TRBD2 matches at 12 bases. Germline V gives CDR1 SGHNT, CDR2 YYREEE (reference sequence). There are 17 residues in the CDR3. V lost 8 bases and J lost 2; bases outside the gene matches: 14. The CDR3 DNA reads TGTGCCAGTCAACTCCAGACTAGCGGGAGACGGCCCTACGAGCAGTACTTC. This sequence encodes CASQLQTSGRRPYEQYF.

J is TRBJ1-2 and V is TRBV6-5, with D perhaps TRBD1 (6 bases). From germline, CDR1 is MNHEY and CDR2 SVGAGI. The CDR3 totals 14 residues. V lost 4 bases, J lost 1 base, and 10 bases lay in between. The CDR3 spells CASSSYRDNYGYTF. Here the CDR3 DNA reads TGTGCCAGCAGTTCTTACAGGGATAACTATGGCTACACCTTC.

CDR3 sequence (DNA): TGTGCCAGCAGCCAGGATAGGCTAGCGGGAGGGGCAGATACGCAGTATTTT. Its protein is CASSQDRLAGGADTQYF. The chain uses TRBV3-1 (or the pseudogene TRBV3-2) and TRBJ2-3, with 12 bases lining up with TRBD2. The CDR3 has 17 residues. Germline V gene lookup returns CDR1 LGHDT and CDR2 YNNKEL (reference sequence). V lost 3 bases to trimming and J lost 4 bases; unmatched junction nucleotides: 8.

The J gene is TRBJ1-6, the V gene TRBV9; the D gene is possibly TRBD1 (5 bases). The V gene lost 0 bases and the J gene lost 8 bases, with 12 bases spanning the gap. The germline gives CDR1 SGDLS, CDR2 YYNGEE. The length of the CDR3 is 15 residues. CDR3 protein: CASSVEGVDYSPLHF. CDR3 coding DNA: TGTGCCAGCAGCGTAGAAGGGGTTGACTATTCACCCCTCCACTTT.

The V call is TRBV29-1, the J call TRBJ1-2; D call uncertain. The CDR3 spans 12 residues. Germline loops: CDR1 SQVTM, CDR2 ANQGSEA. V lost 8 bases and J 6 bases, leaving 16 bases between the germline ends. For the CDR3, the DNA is TGCAGCATTTACGACGGGGAAAATGGCTACACCTTC. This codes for CSIYDGENGYTF.

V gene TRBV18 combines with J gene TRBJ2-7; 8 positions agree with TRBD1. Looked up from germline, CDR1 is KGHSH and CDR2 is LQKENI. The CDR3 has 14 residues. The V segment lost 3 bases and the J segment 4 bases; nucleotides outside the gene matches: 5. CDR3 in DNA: TGTGCCAGCTCACCTAGGACAGGGACGTACGAGCAGTACTTC. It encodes CASSPRTGTYEQYF.

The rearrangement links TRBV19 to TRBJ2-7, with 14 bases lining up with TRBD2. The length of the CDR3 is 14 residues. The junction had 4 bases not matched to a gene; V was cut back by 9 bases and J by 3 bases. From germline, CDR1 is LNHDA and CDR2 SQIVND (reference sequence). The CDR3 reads CASGLAGGHYEQYF. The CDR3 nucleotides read TGTGCCAGCGGACTAGCGGGAGGACACTACGAGCAGTACTTC.

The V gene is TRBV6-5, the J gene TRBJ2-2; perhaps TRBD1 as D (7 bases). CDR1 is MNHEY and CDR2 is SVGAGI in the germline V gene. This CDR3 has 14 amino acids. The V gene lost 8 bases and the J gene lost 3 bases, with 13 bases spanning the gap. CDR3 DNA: TGTGCCAGCGGCAGGGGGGCGGACACCGGGGAGCTGTTTTTT. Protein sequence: CASGRGADTGELFF.

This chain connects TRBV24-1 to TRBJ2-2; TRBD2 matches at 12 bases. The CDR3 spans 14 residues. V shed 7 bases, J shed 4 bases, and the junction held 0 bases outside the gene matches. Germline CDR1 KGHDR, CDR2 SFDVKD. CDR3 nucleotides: TGTGCCACCAGGACTAGCGGGAGCACCGGGGAGCTGTTTTTT. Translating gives CATRTSGSTGELFF.

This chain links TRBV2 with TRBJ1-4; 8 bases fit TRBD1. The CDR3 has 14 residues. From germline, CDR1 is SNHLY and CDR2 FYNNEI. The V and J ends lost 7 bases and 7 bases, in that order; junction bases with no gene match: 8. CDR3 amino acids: CASNRQGFSEKLFF. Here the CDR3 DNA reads TGTGCCAGCAACCGACAGGGGTTCTCTGAAAAACTGTTTTTT.

The CDR3 here is CATSGRTVNTEAFF. CDR3 DNA: TGTGCCACCAGCGGCCGGACAGTTAACACTGAAGCTTTCTTT. The rearrangement links TRBV15 to TRBJ1-1; D may be TRBD1 (6 bases). Trimming took off 5 bases at V and 2 bases at J, with 12 bases between the two ends. Germline CDR1 reads LNHNV; CDR2 reads YYDKDF (reference sequence). The CDR3 has 14 amino acids.

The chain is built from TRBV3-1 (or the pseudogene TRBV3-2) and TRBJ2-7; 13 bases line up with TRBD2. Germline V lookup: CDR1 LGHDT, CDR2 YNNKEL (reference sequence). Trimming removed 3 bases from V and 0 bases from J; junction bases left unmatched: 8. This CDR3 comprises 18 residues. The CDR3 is CASSQARTSGRASYEQYF. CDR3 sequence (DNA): TGTGCCAGCAGCCAGGCCCGCACTAGCGGGAGGGCCTCCTACGAGCAGTACTTC.

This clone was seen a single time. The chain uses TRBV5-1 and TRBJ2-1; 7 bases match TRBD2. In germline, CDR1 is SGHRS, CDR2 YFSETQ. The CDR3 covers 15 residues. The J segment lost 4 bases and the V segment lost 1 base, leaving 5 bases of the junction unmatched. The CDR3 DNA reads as TGCGCCAGCAGCTTGCTGGGACTACCGTACAATGAGCAGTTCTTC. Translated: CASSLLGLPYNEQFF.

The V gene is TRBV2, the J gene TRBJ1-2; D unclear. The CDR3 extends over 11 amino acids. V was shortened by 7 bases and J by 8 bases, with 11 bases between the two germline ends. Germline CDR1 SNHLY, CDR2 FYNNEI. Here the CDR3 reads CASTYSLGYTF. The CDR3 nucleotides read TGTGCCAGCACTTACAGCCTGGGCTACACCTTC.

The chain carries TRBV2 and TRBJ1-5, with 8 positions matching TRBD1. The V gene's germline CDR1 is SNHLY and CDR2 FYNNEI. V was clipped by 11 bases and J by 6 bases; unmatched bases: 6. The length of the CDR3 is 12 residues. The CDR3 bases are TGTGCCGGAGGACAGGGCTTTCAGCCCCAGCATTTT. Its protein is CAGGQGFQPQHF.

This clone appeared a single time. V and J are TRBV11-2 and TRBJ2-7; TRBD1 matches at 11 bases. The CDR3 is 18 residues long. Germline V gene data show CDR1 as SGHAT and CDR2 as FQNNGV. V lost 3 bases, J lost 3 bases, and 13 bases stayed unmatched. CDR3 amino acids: CASSLTGTGGFGVYEQYF. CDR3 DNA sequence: TGTGCCAGCAGCTTGACCGGGACAGGGGGTTTCGGGGTCTACGAGCAGTACTTC.

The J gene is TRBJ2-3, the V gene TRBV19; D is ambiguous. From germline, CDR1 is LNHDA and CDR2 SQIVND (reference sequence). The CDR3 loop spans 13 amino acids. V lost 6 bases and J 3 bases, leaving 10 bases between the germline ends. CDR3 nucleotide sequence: TGTGCCAGTAGCCCTAGACTGACAGATACGCAGTATTTT. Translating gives CASSPRLTDTQYF.

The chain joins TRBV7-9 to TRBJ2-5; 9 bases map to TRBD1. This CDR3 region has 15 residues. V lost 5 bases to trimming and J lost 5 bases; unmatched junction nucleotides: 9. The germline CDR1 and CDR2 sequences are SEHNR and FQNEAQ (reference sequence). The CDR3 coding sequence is TGTGCCAGCAGCCGACCGGGACAGGGTGAGGAGACCCAGTACTTC. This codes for CASSRPGQGEETQYF.

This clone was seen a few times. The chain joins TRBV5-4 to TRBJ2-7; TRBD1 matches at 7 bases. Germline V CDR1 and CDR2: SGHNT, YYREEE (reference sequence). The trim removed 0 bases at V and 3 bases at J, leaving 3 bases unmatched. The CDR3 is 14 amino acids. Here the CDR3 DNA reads TGTGCCAGCAGCTTGGAGGGGGCAAACTACGAGCAGTACTTC. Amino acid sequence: CASSLEGANYEQYF. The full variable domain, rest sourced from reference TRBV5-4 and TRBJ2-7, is ETGVTQSPTHLIKTRGQQVTLRCSSQSGHNTVSWYQQALGQGPQFIFQYYREEENGRGNFPPRFSGLQFPNYSSELNVNALELDDSALYLCASSLEGANYEQYFGPGTRLTVT.

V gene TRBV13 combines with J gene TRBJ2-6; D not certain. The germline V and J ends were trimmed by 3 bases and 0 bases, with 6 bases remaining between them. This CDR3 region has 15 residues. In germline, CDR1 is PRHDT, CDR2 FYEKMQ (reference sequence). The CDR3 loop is CASSFLDSGANVLTF. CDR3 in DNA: TGTGCCAGCAGCTTCTTAGACTCTGGGGCCAACGTCCTGACTTTC. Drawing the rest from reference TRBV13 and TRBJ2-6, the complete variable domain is AAGVIQSPRHLIKEKRETATLKCYPIPRHDTVYWYQQGPGQDPQFLISFYEKMQSDKGSIPDRFSAQQFSDYHSELNMSSLELGDSALYFCASSFLDSGANVLTFGAGSRLTVL.